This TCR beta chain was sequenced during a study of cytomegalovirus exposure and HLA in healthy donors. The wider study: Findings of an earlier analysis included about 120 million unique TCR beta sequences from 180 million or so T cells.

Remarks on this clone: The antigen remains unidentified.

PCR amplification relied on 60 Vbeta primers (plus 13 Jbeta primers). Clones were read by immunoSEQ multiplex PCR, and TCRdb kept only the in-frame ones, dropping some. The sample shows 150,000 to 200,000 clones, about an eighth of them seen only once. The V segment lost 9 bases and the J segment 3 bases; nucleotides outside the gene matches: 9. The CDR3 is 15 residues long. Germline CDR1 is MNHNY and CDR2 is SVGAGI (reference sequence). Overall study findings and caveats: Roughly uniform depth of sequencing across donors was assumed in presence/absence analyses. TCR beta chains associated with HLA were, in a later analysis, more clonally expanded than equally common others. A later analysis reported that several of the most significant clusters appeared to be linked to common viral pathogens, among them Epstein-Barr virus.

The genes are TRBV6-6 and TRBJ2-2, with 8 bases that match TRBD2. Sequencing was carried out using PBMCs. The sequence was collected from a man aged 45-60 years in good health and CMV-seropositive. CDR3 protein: CASTNTGGYTGELFF. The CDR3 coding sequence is TGTGCCAGTACAAACACGGGGGGGTACACCGGGGAGCTGTTTTTT.